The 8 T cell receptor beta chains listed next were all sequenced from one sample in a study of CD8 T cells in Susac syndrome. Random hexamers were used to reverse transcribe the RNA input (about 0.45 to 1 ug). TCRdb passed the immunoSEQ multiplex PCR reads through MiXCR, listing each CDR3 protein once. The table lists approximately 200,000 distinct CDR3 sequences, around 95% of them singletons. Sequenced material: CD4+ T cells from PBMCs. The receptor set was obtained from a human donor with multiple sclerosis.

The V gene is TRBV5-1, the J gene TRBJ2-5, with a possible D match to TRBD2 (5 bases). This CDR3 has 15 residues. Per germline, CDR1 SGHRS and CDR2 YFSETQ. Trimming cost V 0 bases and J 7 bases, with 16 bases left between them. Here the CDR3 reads CASSLEVGMAGTQYF. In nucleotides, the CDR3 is TGCGCCAGCAGCTTGGAAGTAGGGATGGCGGGGACCCAGTACTTC.

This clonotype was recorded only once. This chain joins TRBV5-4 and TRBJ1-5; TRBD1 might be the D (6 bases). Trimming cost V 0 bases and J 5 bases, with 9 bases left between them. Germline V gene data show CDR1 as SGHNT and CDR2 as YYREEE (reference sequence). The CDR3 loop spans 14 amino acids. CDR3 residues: CASSLEGGDQPQHF. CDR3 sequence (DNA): TGTGCCAGCAGCTTGGAGGGGGGAGATCAGCCCCAGCATTTT.

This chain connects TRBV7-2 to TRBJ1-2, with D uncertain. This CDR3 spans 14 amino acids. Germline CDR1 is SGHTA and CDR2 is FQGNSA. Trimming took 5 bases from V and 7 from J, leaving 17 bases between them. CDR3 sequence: CASSRSGEGAGYTF. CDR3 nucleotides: TGTGCCAGCAGCCGCTCCGGGGAGGGAGCTGGCTACACCTTC.

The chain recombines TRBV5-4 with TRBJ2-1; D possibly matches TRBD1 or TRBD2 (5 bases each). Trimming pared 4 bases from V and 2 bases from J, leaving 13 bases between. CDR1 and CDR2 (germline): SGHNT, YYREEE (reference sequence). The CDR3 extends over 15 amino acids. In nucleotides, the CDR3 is TGTGCCAGCAGCGGACGGGACGGCCCCTACAATGAGCAGTTCTTC. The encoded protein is CASSGRDGPYNEQFF. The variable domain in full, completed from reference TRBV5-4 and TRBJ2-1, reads ETGVTQSPTHLIKTRGQQVTLRCSSQSGHNTVSWYQQALGQGPQFIFQYYREEENGRGNFPPRFSGLQFPNYSSELNVNALELDDSALYLCASSGRDGPYNEQFFGPGTRLTVL.

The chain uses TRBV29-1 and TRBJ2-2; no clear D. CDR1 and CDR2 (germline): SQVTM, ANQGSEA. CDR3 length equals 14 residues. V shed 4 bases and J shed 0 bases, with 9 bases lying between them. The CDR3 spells CSVAPGSNTGELFF. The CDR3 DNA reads TGCAGCGTTGCCCCCGGTTCGAACACCGGGGAGCTGTTTTTT.

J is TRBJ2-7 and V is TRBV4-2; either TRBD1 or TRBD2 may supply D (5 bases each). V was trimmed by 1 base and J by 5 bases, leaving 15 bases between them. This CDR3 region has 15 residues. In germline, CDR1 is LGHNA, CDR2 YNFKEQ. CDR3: CASSQVTGLGNEQYF. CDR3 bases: TGTGCCAGCAGCCAAGTCACGGGGCTAGGAAACGAGCAGTACTTC.

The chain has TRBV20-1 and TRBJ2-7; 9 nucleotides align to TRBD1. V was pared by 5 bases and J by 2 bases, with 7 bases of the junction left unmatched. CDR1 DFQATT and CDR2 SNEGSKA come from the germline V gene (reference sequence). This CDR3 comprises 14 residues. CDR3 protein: CSADDRGRTYEQYF. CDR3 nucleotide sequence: TGCAGTGCTGATGACAGGGGGAGAACCTACGAGCAGTACTTC.

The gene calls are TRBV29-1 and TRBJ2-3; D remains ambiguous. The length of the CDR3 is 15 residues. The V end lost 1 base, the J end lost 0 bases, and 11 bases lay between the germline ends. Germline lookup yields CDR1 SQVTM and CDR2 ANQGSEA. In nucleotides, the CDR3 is TGCAGCGTTGAAGGAGAACAGACTAGCACAGATACGCAGTATTTT. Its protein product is CSVEGEQTSTDTQYF.